Shown below are 20 T cell receptor beta chains from a single sample sequenced in a study of blood T cells in healthy people across ages. Together with a sample-barcoded 5' primer, a J-beta primer mix was included in a second PCR lasting roughly 6 to 12 cycles. TCRdb reprocessed the 5' RACE reads with MiXCR, giving one entry per CDR3 protein. Of 850,000 to 1,300,000 distinct CDR3 sequences listed, less than 50% are singletons. The sequencing sample was made of blood. These receptors were obtained from a woman aged 55-70 years in good health.

The chain recombines TRBV3-1 with TRBJ1-6, with 7 bases lining up with TRBD1. Germline loops: CDR1 LGHDT, CDR2 YNNKEL (reference sequence). The CDR3 covers 13 residues. V shed 6 bases, J shed 9 bases, and the junction held 5 bases outside the gene matches. The CDR3 is CASSRDRFSPLHF. CDR3 coding DNA: TGTGCCAGCAGTAGGGACAGATTTTCACCCCTCCACTTT.

The chain recombines TRBV20-1 with TRBJ1-2; no definite D call. Trimming left V 3 bases short and J 0 bases short, with 8 bases between. The CDR3 is 13 amino acids. The germline CDR1 and CDR2 sequences are DFQATT and SNEGSKA (reference sequence). The CDR3 bases are TGCAGTGCTAGGCCGGGCGCTAACTATGGCTACACCTTC. Its translation is CSARPGANYGYTF.

This chain connects TRBV29-1 to TRBJ2-2; TRBD1 or TRBD2 may be the D gene (5 bases each). Germline CDR1 reads SQVTM; CDR2 reads ANQGSEA. Between the trimmed V and J ends, which lost 4 bases and 4 bases, there was a span of 16 bases. The CDR3 extends over 15 amino acids. CDR3 residues: CSVGMGGGATGELFF. Written as DNA, the CDR3 is TGCAGCGTTGGGATGGGTGGGGGAGCCACCGGGGAGCTGTTTTTT.

The gene calls are TRBV6-1 and TRBJ2-5; D is uncertain. Trimming stripped 4 bases from V and 2 bases from J, with 8 bases between. Germline loops: CDR1 MNHNS, CDR2 SASEGT. CDR3 length equals 13 residues. The chain's CDR3 is CASSGTLQETQYF. The CDR3 nucleotides are TGTGCCAGCAGTGGGACCTTGCAAGAGACCCAGTACTTC.

This clonotype came up a few times. The CDR3 DNA follows: TGTGCCAGCGCATCAATTGCGGGAGGGCTATACACCGGGGAGCTGTTTTTT. This translates into CASASIAGGLYTGELFF. This chain joins TRBV12-3 or TRBV12-4 and TRBJ2-2, with 9 bases matching TRBD2. Losses at the gene ends were 8 bases for V and 3 bases for J; bases not matched to a gene: 13. This CDR3 has 17 amino acids.

CDR3 bases: TGTGCCAGCAGCGCCTGGGGGGCCAATCAGCCCCAGCATTTT. It codes for CASSAWGANQPQHF. The rearrangement links TRBV9 to TRBJ1-5; D may be TRBD1 (6 bases). V shed 3 bases and J shed 3 bases, with 10 bases lying between them. This CDR3 is 14 amino acids long. Per germline, CDR1 SGDLS and CDR2 YYNGEE.

The CDR3 spells CASSSIPNIQYF. The DNA for the CDR3 is TGTGCCAGCAGTTCTATCCCGAACATTCAGTACTTC. V and J are TRBV27 and TRBJ2-4; D ambiguous. Trimming removed 4 bases from V and 7 bases from J, with 8 bases in between. The CDR3 sequence is 12 residues long. Germline V gene lookup returns CDR1 MNHEY and CDR2 SMNVEV (reference sequence).

This clonotype was recorded a few times. The chain employs TRBV20-1 and TRBJ2-4; D is perhaps TRBD2 (6 bases). Trimming took off 2 bases at V and 6 bases at J, with 8 bases between the two ends. This CDR3 is 12 amino acids long. Germline-derived CDR1 and CDR2 are DFQATT and SNEGSKA (reference sequence). The CDR3 DNA reads TGCAGTGCTAGAAGGGACTTAAACATTCAGTACTTC. Protein product: CSARRDLNIQYF.

Remarks on this clonotype: A single base separates this from a much larger clone, so it may be a read error. The chain carries TRBV20-1 and TRBJ2-7; D is undetermined. The germline V gene has CDR1 DFQATT and CDR2 SNEGSKA (reference sequence). Trimming took 3 bases from V and 7 from J, leaving 16 bases between them. This CDR3 has 13 residues. The CDR3 loop reads CSASLSSYNEQYF. The CDR3, as DNA: TGCAGTGCTAGCCTGAGCTCCTACAATGAGCAGTACTTC.

The chain employs TRBV12-3 or TRBV12-4 and TRBJ2-2, with D unresolved. The V end lost 3 bases, the J end lost 2 bases, and 7 bases lay between the germline ends. The CDR3 has 14 amino acids. CDR3 DNA: TGTGCCAGCAGTTTTGCTACCAACACCGGGGAGCTGTTTTTT. This codes for CASSFATNTGELFF.

The table lists this clonotype with many counts. J is TRBJ2-7 and V is TRBV12-3 or TRBV12-4; 10 nucleotides line up with TRBD1. V dropped 1 base and J dropped 7; count of bases not matched to a gene: 13. CDR3 length equals 17 residues. This chain's CDR3 is CASSLVIRDRGRREQYF. DNA of the CDR3: TGTGCCAGCAGTTTAGTAATCCGGGACAGGGGACGTCGGGAGCAGTACTTC.

This clonotype was seen once. This chain connects TRBV27 to TRBJ1-5, with TRBD1 as a possible D gene (5 bases). Germline V gives CDR1 MNHEY, CDR2 SMNVEV (reference sequence). This CDR3 comprises 14 residues. V gave up 11 bases and J gave up 2 bases, with 16 bases separating them. The CDR3 here is CAFRGLEGNQPQHF. The CDR3 nucleotides are TGTGCCTTCCGGGGCCTAGAGGGCAATCAGCCCCAGCATTTT.

The genes are TRBV20-1 and TRBJ2-5; possibly TRBD2 for D (8 bases). This CDR3 has 14 residues. V lost 5 bases and J lost 4, with 17 bases in between. The germline CDR1 and CDR2 sequences are DFQATT and SNEGSKA (reference sequence). The CDR3 region has the DNA TGCAGTGCTTCGGGAGGGGGCCTAACAGAGACCCAGTACTTC. Its protein product is CSASGGGLTETQYF.

The chain's CDR3 is CASSYETSGSSSYNEQYF. Here the CDR3 DNA reads TGTGCCAGCAGTTACGAAACTAGCGGGAGCAGCTCCTACAATGAGCAGTACTTC. The chain is built from TRBV6-5 and TRBJ2-1; TRBD2 matches 11 bases. Judging by the DNA end, TRBJ2-7 fits better; the J call may be wrong. This CDR3 has 18 residues. In germline, CDR1 is MNHEY, CDR2 SVGAGI.

In the case of this clonotype: Relative to the germline gene, one junction end is altered; a read error may explain this. The chain links TRBV2 to TRBJ2-3; maybe TRBD1 (5 bases). CDR1 is SNHLY and CDR2 is FYNNEI in the germline V gene. CDR3 length equals 13 residues. The CDR3 is CASRRLSTGTQYF. CDR3 nucleotide sequence: TGTGCCAGCAGGAGACTCTCCACAGGTACGCAGTATTTT.

This sequence joins TRBV6-6 and TRBJ1-1; D gene unclear. The CDR3 loop spans 13 amino acids. The germline V gene encodes CDR1 MNHNY and CDR2 SVGAGI (reference sequence). Deletions cut 2 bases from V and 6 bases from J, with 10 bases between. The CDR3 here is CASSYGRIAEAFF. Written as DNA, the CDR3 is TGTGCCAGCAGTTACGGGCGGATAGCTGAAGCTTTCTTT.

The sample holds a few counts of this clonotype. V is TRBV30 and J is TRBJ2-7; 8 positions match TRBD1. Trimming took 3 bases from V and 1 from J; bases not matched to a gene: 8. In germline, CDR1 is GTSNPN, CDR2 SVGIG (reference sequence). CDR3 length: 15 amino acids. In DNA form, the CDR3 reads TGTGCCTGGAGAACTAGGGACAGGAGTTCCTACGAGCAGTACTTC. It specifies CAWRTRDRSSYEQYF.

The chain is built from TRBV29-1 and TRBJ2-5, with TRBD1 as a possible D gene (6 bases). CDR1 and CDR2 (germline): SQVTM, ANQGSEA. Between the trimmed V and J ends, which lost 7 bases and 5 bases, there was a span of 11 bases. The CDR3 length is 11 residues. In DNA, the CDR3 is TGCAGCGAGGGACATGGGGAGACCCAGTACTTC. This gives the protein CSEGHGETQYF.

This chain links TRBV7-2 with TRBJ2-1; no clear D gene. CDR3 size: 13 residues. The V gene lost 5 bases and the J gene lost 4 bases, with 9 bases spanning the gap. Germline assignment: CDR1 SGHTA and CDR2 FQGNSA. The chain's CDR3 is CASSKVAYNEQFF. As DNA, the CDR3 is TGTGCCAGCAGCAAGGTCGCTTACAATGAGCAGTTCTTC.

The V call is TRBV5-1, the J call TRBJ2-4; 7 nucleotides match TRBD1. Losses at the gene ends were 0 bases for V and 7 bases for J; bases not matched to a gene: 10. Germline V gene lookup returns CDR1 SGHRS and CDR2 YFSETQ. CDR3 length: 16 amino acids. The CDR3 DNA sequence: TGCGCCAGCAGCTTGGACCCCGGGACAGTAGGGAACATTCAGTACTTC. This encodes CASSLDPGTVGNIQYF.